This T cell receptor (beta chain) was sequenced for a study of beta chain features in type 1 diabetes. This clone turned up a few times. The antigen remains unidentified. Expressed TCRB transcripts were sequenced, since all the RNA that had been isolated was reverse transcribed. Here immunoSEQ multiplex PCR was the method, and the copy in TCRdb shows in-frame clones only, minus some. This sample has about 230,000 clones, with more than 15% found just once. In germline, CDR1 is SQVTM, CDR2 ANQGSEA. This CDR3 region has 14 residues. V lost 2 bases and J lost 5; bases outside the gene matches: 4. The study's findings and limits: VDJ junctions from patients with type 1 diabetes contained fewer insertions and more deletions. Among patients with Type 1 diabetes, TCRB CDR3s were moderately but significantly shorter in every one of the four CD4+ subsets. Naive, central memory and regulatory TCRB repertoires appeared more similar among patients than healthy donors.

This clonotype originated in a young man with type 1 diabetes. J is TRBJ2-7 and V is TRBV29-1, with TRBD2 identical over 12 bases. The source material was naive CD4+ T cells from blood. The CDR3 is CSVETTSGSDEQYF. CDR3 sequence (DNA): TGCAGCGTTGAAACGACTAGCGGGAGTGACGAGCAGTACTTC.